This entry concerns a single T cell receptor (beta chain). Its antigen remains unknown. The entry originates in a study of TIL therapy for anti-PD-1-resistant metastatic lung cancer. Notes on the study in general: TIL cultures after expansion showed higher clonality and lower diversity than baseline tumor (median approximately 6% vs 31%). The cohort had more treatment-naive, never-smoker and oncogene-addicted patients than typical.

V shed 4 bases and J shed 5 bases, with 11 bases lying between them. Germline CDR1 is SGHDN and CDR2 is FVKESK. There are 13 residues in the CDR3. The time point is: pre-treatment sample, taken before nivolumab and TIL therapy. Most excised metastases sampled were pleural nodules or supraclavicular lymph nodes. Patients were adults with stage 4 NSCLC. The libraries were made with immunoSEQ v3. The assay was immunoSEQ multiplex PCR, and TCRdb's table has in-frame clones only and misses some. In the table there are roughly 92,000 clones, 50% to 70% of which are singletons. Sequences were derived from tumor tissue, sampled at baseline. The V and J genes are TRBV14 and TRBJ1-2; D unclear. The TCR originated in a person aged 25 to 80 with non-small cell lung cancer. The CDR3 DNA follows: TGTGCCAGCAGCCCGACGGCAGCATATGGCTACACCTTC. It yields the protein CASSPTAAYGYTF.